This TCR beta chain was recorded in a study of shared clonotypes between healthy human individuals. None of the donors, who were healthy HIV-negative adults, had recently had acute infections or vaccinations. The authors distributed each subset's genomic DNA evenly over several immunoSEQ plates. Sequencing was performed with immunoSEQ multiplex PCR; in TCRdb, only in-frame clones are kept and a portion is missing. The sample has 450,000 to 500,000 clones; roughly 80% are singletons. General study points: Only blood was sampled; tissue repertoires likely differ. Read depth was anticipated to influence clonotype sharing among donors.

As for this clone: Antigen specificity is unknown.

CDR3 size: 13 residues. Trimming removed 8 bases at V and 1 base at J, with 9 bases between. The germline CDR1 and CDR2 sequences are LNHDA and SQIVND (reference sequence). This TCR was sampled from a woman in her forties in good health. Some clones in this sample may be carry-over from other donors' samples. Input material: PBMCs. This chain joins TRBV19 and TRBJ1-5; D not resolved. The DNA of the CDR3 is TGTGCCAGTTCGTGGTCGAGCAATCAGCCCCAGCATTTT. It translates to CASSWSSNQPQHF.